The 8 T cell receptor beta chains listed next were all sequenced from one sample in a study of T cells in Graves' hyperthyroidism and ophthalmopathy. RNA transcripts were the template for amplifying TCR beta CDR3 regions. Carried out on the TCR CDR3, a first-round RT-PCR used the HTBI primer set. From the multiplex PCR reads, TCRdb called clonotypes with MiXCR, one entry per CDR3 protein. The data contain approximately 400,000 distinct CDR3 sequences, 18% of them singletons. Sequenced input: blood. The source of these receptors is a man aged 18-30 years with Graves' ophthalmopathy.

This clonotype was seen just once. The chain links TRBV11-2 to TRBJ1-1, with 7 bases aligning to TRBD1. Germline CDR1 SGHAT, CDR2 FQNNGV. CDR3 length: 14 amino acids. V trimming: 5 bases; J trimming: 10 bases; junction bases outside the gene matches: 13. The CDR3 protein is CASSQGWQGVTAFF. CDR3 bases: TGTGCCAGCAGCCAAGGATGGCAGGGGGTGACAGCTTTCTTT.

This clonotype was counted between two and nine times. This sequence joins TRBV13 and TRBJ2-7; no firm D call. Trimming cost V 5 bases and J 4 bases, with 15 bases left between them. The germline CDR1 and CDR2 sequences are PRHDT and FYEKMQ (reference sequence). The CDR3 covers 14 residues. The CDR3 bases are TGTGCCAGCAGCCAGAAGCCAGCCCCTTACGAGCAGTACTTC. Protein product: CASSQKPAPYEQYF.

This clonotype has at least ten counts. The chain couples TRBV5-1 to TRBJ2-7; D is undetermined. The V end was cut by 3 bases, the J end by 4 bases, with 11 bases between. The CDR3 contains 13 residues. The germline gives CDR1 SGHRS, CDR2 YFSETQ. The CDR3 DNA reads TGCGCCAGCAGCTCACATGACGGGTACGAGCAGTACTTC. As protein: CASSSHDGYEQYF.

This clonotype was counted ten times or more. The rearrangement uses TRBV6-1 and TRBJ2-1; 12 positions agree with TRBD2. Germline trimming cut 5 bases from V and 2 bases from J; bases unmatched to any gene: 7. The CDR3 is 17 residues long. The germline V gene encodes CDR1 MNHNS and CDR2 SASEGT. The CDR3 DNA reads TGTGCCAGCAGTCCTAGACTAGCGGGGGCGACCTACAATGAGCAGTTCTTC. This translates into CASSPRLAGATYNEQFF.

This rearrangement joins TRBV5-1 to TRBJ1-6; no firm D call. The CDR3 spans 17 residues. V was pared by 4 bases and J by 9 bases, with 23 bases between. The V gene's germline CDR1 is SGHRS and CDR2 YFSETQ. As DNA, the CDR3 is TGCGCCAGCAGCCGGGCAACAAGGACCGATGAAAGTTCACCCCTCCACTTT. Protein product: CASSRATRTDESSPLHF.

The chain carries TRBV7-9 and TRBJ2-1, with 9 bases identical to TRBD1. Germline V gives CDR1 SEHNR, CDR2 FQNEAQ (reference sequence). Trimming took 6 bases from V and 1 from J; bases not matched to a gene: 10. This CDR3 spans 17 amino acids. In nucleotides, the CDR3 is TGTGCCAGCAGGCCTTTTTCCGGGACAGGGTCCTACAATGAGCAGTTCTTC. It codes for CASRPFSGTGSYNEQFF.

This clonotype came up a few times. The J gene is TRBJ1-2, the V gene TRBV7-6, with no clear D. Germline loops: CDR1 SGHVS, CDR2 FNYEAQ. The V end was cut by 2 bases, the J end by 6 bases, with 13 bases between. The CDR3 is 14 amino acids. The CDR3 reads CASSLSTQANGYTF. The CDR3 DNA reads as TGTGCCAGCAGCTTATCCACCCAGGCGAATGGCTACACCTTC.

This clonotype was seen ten or more times. The chain employs TRBV6-5 and TRBJ1-1; no firm D call. V lost 2 bases and J 10 bases, leaving 23 bases between the germline ends. The CDR3 runs 16 residues. From germline, CDR1 is MNHEY and CDR2 SVGAGI. CDR3 DNA: TGTGCCAGCAGTTACGACAAGGACGGGTTCGGTCGGGGAGCTTTCTTT. Encoded protein: CASSYDKDGFGRGAFF.